This T cell receptor (beta chain) was retrieved from a study of OX40 agonist ivuxolimab in advanced cancers. Study as a whole: Participants averaged roughly 60 years of age (range about 23 to 79) and were roughly 80% male. 30% to 40% of patients had received prior checkpoint inhibitor therapy.

This CDR3 is built from 15 residues. The germline V gene encodes CDR1 LNHDA and CDR2 SQIVND (reference sequence). The V end was cut by 3 bases, the J end by 7 bases, with 16 bases between. No patient had autoimmune disease or received systemic immunosuppression. Measured with immunoSEQ multiplex PCR; TCRdb has only the in-frame clones, and not every one. The sample records some 5,700 clones, around 84% being singletons. This sequence was found in an adult with an advanced solid tumor such as melanoma, head and neck, liver or kidney cancer. The source material was CD4+ or CD8+ T cells sorted from blood, sampled in a trial of the OX40 agonist ivuxolimab. The chain uses TRBV19 and TRBJ1-5; D gene ambiguous. The CDR3 region is CASSIGRGLRQPQHF. The CDR3 DNA sequence: TGTGCCAGTAGTATTGGTCGGGGTTTGAGGCAGCCCCAGCATTTT.